Below, one TCR beta chain is given with its context. This clone was detected only once. Its antigen target is currently unknown. No much larger clone exists at a distance of one base, and base qualities are not known. This entry belongs to a study of shared clonotypes between healthy human individuals (dated by TCRdb to about 2020). With respect to the entire study: A few men and a couple of women, aged 18 to 49 years, made up the cohort. Between about 0.8 and 9.5 billion PBMCs per donor were obtained by leukapheresis. Per donor, three plates each were used for CD4 naive and CD4 memory, two for CD8 naive, and one for CD8 memory. To increase sequencing depth and limit assay-specific biases, different laboratories used diverse techniques to prepare libraries and sequence TCR repertoires. To estimate repertoire size and how much clonotypes are shared between individuals, the study performed deep sequencing of blood TCR repertoires from 4 to 6 healthy adults.

Using the deep immunoSEQ assay, multiplex PCR amplified TCR CDR3 regions from genomic DNA. For each cell subset, the extracted genomic DNA was distributed evenly across all wells of several immunoSEQ 96-well plates, and each plate served as one replicate. For sorted subsets, each replicate PCR was loaded with roughly 190 ng genomic DNA, equivalent to about 30,000 T cell genomes. Purified libraries were quantified with a Qubit 3.0 fluorometer, sized on a Bioanalyzer 2100, and re-quantified with the KAPA Library Quantification kit. Each immunoSEQ 96-well plate was sequenced on its own single-read 150-cycle Illumina NextSeq 550 flow cell. As for how the authors treated the data: Because the immunoSEQ output included only junctional sequences and no quality scores, the filtering could not be the same as the filtering used for full-length reads. To assign V/J genes and CDR3, sequences were annotated using PyIR, a Python wrapper for IgBLAST v1.9, with IMGT germline references. Reads with weak V/J assignments (E-value above 1e-6), missing CDR3, stop codons, out-of-frame junctions, or ambiguous translated residues were removed. A V3J clonotype was defined by an identical inferred V gene, J gene, and CDR3 amino acid sequence. The percentage overlap between two repertoires was calculated by dividing the number of shared unique clonotypes by the size of the smaller repertoire. Richness of each repertoire was evaluated using RTK rarefaction, the Chao1 estimator, and Recon v2.1 estimates of unobserved clonotypes. OLGA was used to compute generation probabilities for all TCRbeta clonotypes that the gDNA method yielded from several donors. TCRdb provides this immuneACCESS table in a form limited to in-frame rearrangements. Some clones are lacking; in checked studies, under half of them reflect an unresolved V gene, and why the rest are absent is not known. That table is the source of V, J and clone size, and D and trimming were worked out from the DNA. Recorded for this sample are around 2,000,000 clones; approximately 94% of them occurred a single time. About 1.8% of the sample is held by the ten biggest clonotypes.

For the CD8 naive samples, CD45RO-negative cells were positively selected for CCR7, yielding a CD45RA+CCR7+ population from which TemRA cells were excluded. Healthy HIV-negative adults with no recently reported acute infections or vaccinations were included as donors. All donors were Caucasian adults living in Nashville, Tennessee, USA. Blood was collected by leukapheresis, and PBMCs were isolated by Ficoll-Histopaque density gradient centrifugation and then cryopreserved in liquid nitrogen vapor phase. Analytical flow cytometry was used to check the purity and quantity of every magnetically sorted T cell population. Genomic DNA was isolated from each sorted fraction and quantified by UV absorbance on a Nanodrop 2000c. From the germline V gene (reference sequence), CDR1 is SGHNT and CDR2 is YYREEE. V gives up 5 bases and J gives up 9 bases, and the segment between their germline ends measures 12 bases. Measured from the cysteine to the phenylalanine, the CDR3 is 12 residues long. The kept DNA is CDR3 alone, 36 bases in frame from the first base.

What the study reported, not specific to this receptor: Rarefaction of sorted-subset datasets indicated incomplete sequencing despite the large sequencing depth. Compared with non-shared clonotypes, clonotypes shared by all four sorted-subset donors had higher generation probabilities. Naive subsets generally had larger estimated clonotype richness than memory subsets. The genetic and exposure-history diversity represented was limited by the small number of donors. Sampling was restricted to blood, and TCR repertoires in tissue are likely to differ from TCR repertoires in blood. When a handful of donors were compared, the shared fraction of clonotypes was about 5.5% for naive CD4, about 4% for naive CD8, roughly 2.5% for memory CD4, and 0.35% to 0.5% for memory CD8. Pairwise subsampling indicated that sequencing depth was expected to affect the degree of clonotype sharing among donors.

The sample consisted of naive CD8+ T cells from PBMCs. The cell subset or site label here, explained by the study, means: CD45RA+CCR7+. The rearrangement combines TRBV5-4 with TRBJ2-1, with the D gene call left open. This receptor was identified in a man aged 18-30 years in good health. Some clones in this sample may be carry-over from other donors' samples. Here the CDR3 is given as CASRPSRGEQFF. DNA sequence: TGTGCCAGCAGGCCCTCGAGAGGTGAGCAGTTCTTC.